Sequencing of this T cell receptor beta chain was carried out in a study of cytomegalovirus exposure and HLA in healthy donors. Study-wide results and limits: Confirmation was obtained in vitro that a few CMV-associated chains are specific for CMV antigens.

This CDR3 contains 15 residues. Germline V gene lookup returns CDR1 SGDLS and CDR2 YYNGEE. J gave up 8 bases and V 0 bases, and 7 bases lay outside the gene matches. A word on this clone: What it binds is not known.

Primers: 60 Vbeta forward and 13 Jbeta reverse. Only in-frame clones appear in the TCRdb table, and some are missing; sequencing was by immunoSEQ multiplex PCR. The sample shows 120,000 to 150,000 clones, about 82% of them seen only once. The gene calls are TRBV9 and TRBJ2-1, with 8 positions matching TRBD2. Material: PBMCs. This clonotype originated in a woman in her 40s in good health and CMV-seropositive. The chain's CDR3 is CASSVAAGGLDEQFF. Written as DNA, the CDR3 is TGTGCCAGCAGCGTAGCTGCGGGAGGCCTGGATGAGCAGTTCTTC. Variable domain in full (rest from reference TRBV9 and TRBJ2-1): DSGVTQTPKHLITATGQRVTLRCSPRSGDLSVYWYQQSLDQGLQFLIQYYNGEERAKGNILERFSAQQFPDLHSELNLSSLELGDSALYFCASSVAAGGLDEQFFGPGTRLTVL.